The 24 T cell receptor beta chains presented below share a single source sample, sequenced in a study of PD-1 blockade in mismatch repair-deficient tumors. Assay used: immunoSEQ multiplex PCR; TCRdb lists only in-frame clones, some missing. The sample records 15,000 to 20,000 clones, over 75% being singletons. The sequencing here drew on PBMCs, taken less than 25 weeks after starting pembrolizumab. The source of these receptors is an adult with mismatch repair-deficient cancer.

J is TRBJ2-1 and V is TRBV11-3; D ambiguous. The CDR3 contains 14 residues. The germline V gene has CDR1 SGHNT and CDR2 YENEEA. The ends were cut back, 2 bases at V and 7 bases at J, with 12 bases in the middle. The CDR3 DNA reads TGTGCCAGCAGCTTAAGACTTCGTGAAAATGAGCAGTTCTTC. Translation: CASSLRLRENEQFF.

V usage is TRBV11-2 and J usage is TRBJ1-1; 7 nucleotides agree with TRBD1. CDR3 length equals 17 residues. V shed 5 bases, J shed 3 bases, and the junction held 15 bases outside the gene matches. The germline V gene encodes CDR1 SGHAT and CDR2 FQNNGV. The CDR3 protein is CASSPGRGQRKHTEAFF. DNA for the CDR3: TGTGCCAGCAGCCCCGGGAGGGGGCAACGAAAGCACACTGAAGCTTTCTTT.

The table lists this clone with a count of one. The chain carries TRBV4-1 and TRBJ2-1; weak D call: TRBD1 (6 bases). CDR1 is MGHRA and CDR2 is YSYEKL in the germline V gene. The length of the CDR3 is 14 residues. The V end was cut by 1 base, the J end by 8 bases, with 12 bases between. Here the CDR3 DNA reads TGCGCCAGCAGCCAAGTCGTCAGGGGTCATGAGCAGTTCTTC. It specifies CASSQVVRGHEQFF.

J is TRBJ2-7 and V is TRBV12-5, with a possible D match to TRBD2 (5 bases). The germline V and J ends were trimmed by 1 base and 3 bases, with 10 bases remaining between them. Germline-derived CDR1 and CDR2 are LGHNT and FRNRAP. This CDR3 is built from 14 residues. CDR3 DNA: TGTGCTAGTGGTTTGGGAGGACTCGACTACGAGCAGTACTTC. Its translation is CASGLGGLDYEQYF.

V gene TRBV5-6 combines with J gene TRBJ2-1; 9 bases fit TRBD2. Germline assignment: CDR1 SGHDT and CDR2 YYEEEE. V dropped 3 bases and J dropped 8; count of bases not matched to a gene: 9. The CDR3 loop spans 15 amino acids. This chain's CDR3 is CASSSLAGAVDEQFF. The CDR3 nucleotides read TGTGCCAGCAGCTCGTTAGCGGGAGCCGTTGATGAGCAGTTCTTC.

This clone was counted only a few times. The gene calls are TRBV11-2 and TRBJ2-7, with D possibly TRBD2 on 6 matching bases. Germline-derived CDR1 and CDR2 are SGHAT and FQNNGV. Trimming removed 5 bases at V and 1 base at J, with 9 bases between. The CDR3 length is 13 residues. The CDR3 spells CASSVGGSYEQYF. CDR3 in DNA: TGTGCCAGCAGCGTCGGGGGATCCTACGAGCAGTACTTC.

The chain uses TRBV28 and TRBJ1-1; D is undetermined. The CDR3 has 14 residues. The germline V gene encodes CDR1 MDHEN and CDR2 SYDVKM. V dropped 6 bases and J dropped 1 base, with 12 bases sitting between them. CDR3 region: CASSTTRSNTEAFF. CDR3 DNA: TGTGCCAGCAGCACCACGCGTTCGAACACTGAAGCTTTCTTT. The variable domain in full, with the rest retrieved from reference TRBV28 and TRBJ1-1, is DVKVTQSSRYLVKRTGEKVFLECVQDMDHENMFWYRQDPGLGLRLIYFSYDVKMKEKGDIPEGYSVSREKKERFSLILESASTNQTSMYLCASSTTRSNTEAFFGQGTRLTVV.

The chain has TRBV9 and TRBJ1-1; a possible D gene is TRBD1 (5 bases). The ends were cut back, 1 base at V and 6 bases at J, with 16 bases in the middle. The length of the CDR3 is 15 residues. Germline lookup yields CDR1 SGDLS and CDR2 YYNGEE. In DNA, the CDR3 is TGTGCCAGCAGCGTACGTGCGGGGGGTTTGTCTGAAGCTTTCTTT. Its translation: CASSVRAGGLSEAFF.

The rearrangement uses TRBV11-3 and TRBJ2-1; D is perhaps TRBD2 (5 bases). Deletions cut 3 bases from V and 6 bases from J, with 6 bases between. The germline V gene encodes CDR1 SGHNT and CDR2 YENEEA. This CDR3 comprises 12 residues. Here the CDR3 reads CASSFGLNEQFF. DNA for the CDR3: TGTGCCAGCAGCTTCGGACTCAATGAGCAGTTCTTC.

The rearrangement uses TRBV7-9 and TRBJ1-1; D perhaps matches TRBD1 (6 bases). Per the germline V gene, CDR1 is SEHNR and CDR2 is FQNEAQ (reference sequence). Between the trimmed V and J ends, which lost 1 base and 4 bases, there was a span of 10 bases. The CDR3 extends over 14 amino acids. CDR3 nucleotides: TGTGCCAGCAGCTTAGGGGGGGGCATCACTGAAGCTTTCTTT. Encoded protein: CASSLGGGITEAFF. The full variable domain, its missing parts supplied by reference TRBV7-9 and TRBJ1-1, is DTGVSQNPRHKITKRGQNVTFRCDPISEHNRLYWYRQTLGQGPEFLTYFQNEAQLEKSRLLSDRFSAERPKGSFSTLEIQRTEQGDSAMYLCASSLGGGITEAFFGQGTRLTVV.

DNA of the CDR3: TGCGCCAGCATTGGCGGGGGGGACACAGATACGCAGTATTTT. Translating gives CASIGGGDTDTQYF. The chain combines TRBV4-1 with TRBJ2-3; 9 positions match TRBD2. This CDR3 has 14 amino acids. Germline V gene data show CDR1 as MGHRA and CDR2 as YSYEKL. The V segment lost 7 bases and the J segment 2 bases; nucleotides outside the gene matches: 4.

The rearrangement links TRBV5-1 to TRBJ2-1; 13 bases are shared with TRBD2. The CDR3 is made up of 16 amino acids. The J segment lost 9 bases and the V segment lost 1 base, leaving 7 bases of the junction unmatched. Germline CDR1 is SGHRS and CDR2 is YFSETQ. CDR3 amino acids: CASSLPGLAGLGEQFF. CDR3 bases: TGCGCCAGCAGCTTGCCGGGACTAGCGGGATTGGGTGAGCAGTTCTTC.

DNA of the CDR3: TGCGCCAGCAGCTTGGGGGCCATGAACTATGGCTACACCTTC. Translating it yields CASSLGAMNYGYTF. The V and J genes are TRBV5-1 and TRBJ1-2; the D is unclear. Germline lookup yields CDR1 SGHRS and CDR2 YFSETQ. V lost 0 bases, J lost 2 bases, and 8 bases lay in between. The CDR3 totals 14 residues.

CDR3 protein: CASNVDNTGRGGYTF. CDR3 bases: TGCGCCAGCAACGTAGATAATACAGGGAGAGGCGGCTACACCTTC. The rearrangement links TRBV5-1 to TRBJ1-2; TRBD1 might be the D (6 bases). CDR3 length equals 15 residues. The germline V and J ends were trimmed by 6 bases and 8 bases, with 23 bases remaining between them. Germline loops: CDR1 SGHRS, CDR2 YFSETQ.

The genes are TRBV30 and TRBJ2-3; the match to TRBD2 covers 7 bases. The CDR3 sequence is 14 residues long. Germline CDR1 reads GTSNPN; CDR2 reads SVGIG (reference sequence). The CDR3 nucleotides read TGTGGCCTAGTCCCGGGAGGACGCACAGATACGCAGTATTTT. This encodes CGLVPGGRTDTQYF.

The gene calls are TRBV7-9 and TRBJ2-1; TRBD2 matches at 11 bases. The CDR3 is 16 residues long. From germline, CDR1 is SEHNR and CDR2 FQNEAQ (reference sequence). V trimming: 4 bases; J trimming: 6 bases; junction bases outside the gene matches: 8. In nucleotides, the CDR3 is TGTGCCAGCAGCTCCATTAGCGGGAGGGCCATCAATGAGCAGTTCTTC. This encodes CASSSISGRAINEQFF.

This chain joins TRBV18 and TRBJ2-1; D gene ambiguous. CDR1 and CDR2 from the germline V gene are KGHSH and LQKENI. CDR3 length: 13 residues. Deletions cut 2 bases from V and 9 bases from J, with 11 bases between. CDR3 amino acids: CASSPIVLIEQFF. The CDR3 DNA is TGTGCCAGCTCACCAATAGTACTTATTGAGCAGTTCTTC.

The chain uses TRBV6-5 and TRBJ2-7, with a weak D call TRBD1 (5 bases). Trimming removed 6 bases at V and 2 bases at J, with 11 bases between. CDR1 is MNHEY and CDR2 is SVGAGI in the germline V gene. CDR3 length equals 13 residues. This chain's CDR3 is CASRTALTYEQYF. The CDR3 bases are TGTGCCAGCAGGACAGCTTTAACCTACGAGCAGTACTTC.

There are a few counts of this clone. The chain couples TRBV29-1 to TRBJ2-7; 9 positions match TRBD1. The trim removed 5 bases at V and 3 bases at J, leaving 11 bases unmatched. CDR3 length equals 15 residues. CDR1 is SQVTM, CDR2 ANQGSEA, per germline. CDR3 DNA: TGCAGCGTTTCCTCACAGGGGGCATCTTTCTACGAGCAGTACTTC. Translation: CSVSSQGASFYEQYF.

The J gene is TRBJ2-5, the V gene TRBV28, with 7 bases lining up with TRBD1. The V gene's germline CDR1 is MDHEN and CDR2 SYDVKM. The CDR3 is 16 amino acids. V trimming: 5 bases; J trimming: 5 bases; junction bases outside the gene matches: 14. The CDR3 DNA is TGTGCCAGCAGTGCCCCCCCTTGGACAGGTCTCGAGACCCAGTACTTC. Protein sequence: CASSAPPWTGLETQYF.

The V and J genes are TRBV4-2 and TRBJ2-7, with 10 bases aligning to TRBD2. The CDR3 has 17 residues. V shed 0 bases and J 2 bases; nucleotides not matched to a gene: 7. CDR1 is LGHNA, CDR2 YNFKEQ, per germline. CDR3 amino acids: CASSQEMTSGLTYEQYF. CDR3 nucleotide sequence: TGTGCCAGCAGCCAAGAAATGACTAGCGGGCTGACCTACGAGCAGTACTTC.

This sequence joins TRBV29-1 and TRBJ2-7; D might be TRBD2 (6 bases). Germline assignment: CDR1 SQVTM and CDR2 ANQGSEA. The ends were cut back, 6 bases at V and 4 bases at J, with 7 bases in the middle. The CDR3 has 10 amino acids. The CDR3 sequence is CSVGTYEQYF. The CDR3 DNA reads TGCAGCGTCGGGACTTACGAGCAGTACTTC.

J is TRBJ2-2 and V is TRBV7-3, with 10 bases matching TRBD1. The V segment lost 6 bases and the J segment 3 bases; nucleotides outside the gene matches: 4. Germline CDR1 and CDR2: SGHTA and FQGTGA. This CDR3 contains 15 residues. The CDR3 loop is CASSTGTGDTGELFF. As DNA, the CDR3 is TGTGCCAGCAGTACCGGGACAGGGGACACCGGGGAGCTGTTTTTT. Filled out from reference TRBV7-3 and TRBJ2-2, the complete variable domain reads GAGVSQTPSNKVTEKGKYVELRCDPISGHTALYWYRQSLGQGPEFLIYFQGTGAADDSGLPNDRFFAVRPEGSVSTLKIQRTERGDSAVYLCASSTGTGDTGELFFGEGSRLTVL.

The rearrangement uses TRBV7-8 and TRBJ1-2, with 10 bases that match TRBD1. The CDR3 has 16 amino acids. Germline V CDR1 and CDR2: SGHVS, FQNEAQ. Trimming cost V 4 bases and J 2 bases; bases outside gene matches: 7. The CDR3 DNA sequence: TGTGCCAGCAGCTCCCGCGGGACAGGGGTCAACTATGGCTACACCTTC. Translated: CASSSRGTGVNYGYTF.